Listed here is a single T cell receptor (beta chain). This sample is drawn from a study of Tregs in tolerant kidney transplant recipients. Trimming removed 2 bases at V and 1 base at J, with 15 bases between. CDR3 length: 16 residues. The repertoire was sequenced with immunoSEQ multiplex PCR; TCRdb's copy has only in-frame clones and lacks some. This sample has 90,000 to 120,000 clones; 85% to 90% occur once, and the top ten carry about 0.31%. The origin of this receptor is a human donor who received a combined kidney and bone marrow transplant. This rearrangement joins TRBV6-7 to TRBJ2-7, with D perhaps matching TRBD1 (5 bases). TRBV6-7 is annotated as an ORF whose role is uncertain. The sequences come from CD4+ T cells from blood, collected before the transplant. CDR3 nucleotides: TGTGCCAGCAGTTACCCAAAGACCGACAGTTCCTACGAGCAGTACTTC. It translates to CASSYPKTDSSYEQYF.